These 11 T cell receptor beta chains share one sample of origin, sequenced in a study of T cells in Graves' hyperthyroidism and ophthalmopathy. The TCR beta CDR3 regions underwent amplification using RNA transcripts as the source. The TCR CDR3 was amplified in a first-round RT-PCR using the HTBI primer set. From the multiplex PCR reads, TCRdb called clonotypes with MiXCR, one entry per CDR3 protein. The table lists 450,000 to 500,000 distinct CDR3 sequences, approximately 23% of them singletons. Sequencing input: blood. The receptors derive from a woman in her seventies with Graves' ophthalmopathy.

This clonotype was observed a few times. The chain links TRBV19 to TRBJ2-5; either TRBD1 or TRBD2 may fit D (5 bases each). Per germline, CDR1 LNHDA and CDR2 SQIVND (reference sequence). The CDR3 has 14 residues. Trimming took 7 bases from V and 4 from J, leaving 16 bases between them. In DNA form, the CDR3 reads TGTGCCAGTAATCCCGGGACCAAGCCAGAGACCCAGTACTTC. As protein: CASNPGTKPETQYF.

The gene calls are TRBV5-1 and TRBJ1-2; D is undetermined. Germline lookup yields CDR1 SGHRS and CDR2 YFSETQ. The CDR3 loop spans 14 amino acids. Trimming removed 4 bases from V and 7 bases from J, with 17 bases in between. The CDR3 loop reads CASSVKLSYSGYTF. In nucleotides, the CDR3 is TGCGCCAGCAGCGTAAAACTGAGCTATAGTGGCTACACCTTC.

In its sample, this clonotype was seen a few times. This chain connects TRBV10-3 to TRBJ2-4; TRBD2 aligns across 14 bases. The germline gives CDR1 ENHRY, CDR2 SYGVKD. V trimming: 2 bases; J trimming: 2 bases; junction bases outside the gene matches: 5. The CDR3 covers 18 residues. The CDR3 reads CAISEGLAGGGTKNIQYF. Here the CDR3 DNA reads TGTGCCATCAGTGAGGGACTAGCGGGAGGAGGGACCAAAAACATTCAGTACTTC.

This clonotype was found a few times. The chain couples TRBV7-2 to TRBJ2-3; D tentatively reads TRBD1 or TRBD2 (5 bases each). V was clipped by 2 bases and J by 2 bases, with 17 bases between them. Per germline, CDR1 SGHTA and CDR2 FQGNSA. This CDR3 is built from 17 residues. The CDR3 loop reads CASSLTFRDPNTDTQYF. DNA for the CDR3: TGTGCCAGCAGCTTAACCTTCCGGGACCCAAACACAGATACGCAGTATTTT.

This clonotype was detected ten times or more. The chain couples TRBV2 to TRBJ2-3; 10 positions agree with TRBD2. This CDR3 region has 14 residues. Per germline, CDR1 SNHLY and CDR2 FYNNEI. V was clipped by 6 bases and J by 0 bases; unmatched bases: 0. Written as DNA, the CDR3 is TGTGCCAGCAGACTAGCGGGAAGCACAGATACGCAGTATTTT. This encodes CASRLAGSTDTQYF. The whole variable domain, filled in from reference TRBV2 and TRBJ2-3, reads EPEVTQTPSHQVTQMGQEVILRCVPISNHLYFYWYRQILGQKVEFLVSFYNNEISEKSEIFDDQFSVERPDGSNFTLKIRSTKLEDSAMYFCASRLAGSTDTQYFGPGTRLTVL.

The chain uses TRBV20-1 and TRBJ1-1; D remains ambiguous. The ends were cut back, 4 bases at V and 1 base at J, with 16 bases in the middle. Germline assignment: CDR1 DFQATT and CDR2 SNEGSKA (reference sequence). The CDR3 runs to 15 residues. This CDR3 is CSATETGLTNTEAFF. The CDR3, as DNA: TGCAGTGCTACTGAGACGGGGTTGACGAACACTGAAGCTTTCTTT.

This clonotype was found many times. This sequence joins TRBV9 and TRBJ2-1, with 13 nucleotides matching TRBD2. The CDR3 loop spans 15 amino acids. Germline loops: CDR1 SGDLS, CDR2 YYNGEE. V lost 5 bases to trimming and J lost 4 bases; unmatched junction nucleotides: 3. The DNA of the CDR3 is TGTGCCAGCAGTGCACTAGCGGGAGGGTACAATGAGCAGTTCTTC. Its protein product is CASSALAGGYNEQFF.

This clonotype was counted once. It may be a read error: a sequence one base away is much more abundant. The rearrangement uses TRBV7-2 and TRBJ2-7; 14 positions match TRBD2. V shed 1 base and J 6 bases; nucleotides not matched to a gene: 5. The CDR3 is 16 amino acids. From germline, CDR1 is SGHTA and CDR2 FQGNSA. CDR3 nucleotides: TGTGCCAGCAGCTTAGTCGGGACTAGCGGGAGCTCCGAGCAGTACTTC. As protein: CASSLVGTSGSSEQYF.

This clonotype was seen repeatedly, ten times or more. The chain links TRBV7-8 to TRBJ1-2, with D uncertain. The CDR3 has 14 amino acids. CDR1 and CDR2 from the germline V gene are SGHVS and FQNEAQ. With 5 bases removed from V and 6 bases from J, the gap between germline ends came to 16 bases. The DNA for the CDR3 is TGTGCCAGCAGCGGCCTCCTAGTGGGCCATGGCTACACCTTC. Residues: CASSGLLVGHGYTF.

The CDR3 DNA follows: TGTGCCAGCAGCCCCCGGGGGACTAGCGGCCCCTATGACGAGCAGTTCTTC. This translates into CASSPRGTSGPYDEQFF. V is TRBV11-2 and J is TRBJ2-1; 11 positions agree with TRBD2. The CDR3 sequence is 17 residues long. Germline lookup yields CDR1 SGHAT and CDR2 FQNNGV. The V segment lost 5 bases and the J segment 10 bases; nucleotides outside the gene matches: 16.

The table lists this clonotype with many counts. The chain uses TRBV7-2 and TRBJ1-1, with D hard to call. Per the germline V gene, CDR1 is SGHTA and CDR2 is FQGNSA. Trimming shortened V by 5 bases and J by 1 base, and 11 bases separated the two germline ends. The CDR3 length is 14 residues. For the CDR3, the DNA is TGTGCCAGCAGCCCTCGACGGACGAACACTGAAGCTTTCTTT. Protein product: CASSPRRTNTEAFF.